The 30 T cell receptor beta chains below were found in one sample sequenced in a study of cytomegalovirus exposure and HLA in healthy donors. Measured with immunoSEQ multiplex PCR; TCRdb has only the in-frame clones, and not every one. The sample holds about 160,000 clones, around 88% seen once. The sequencing sample was made of PBMCs. The receptors here all came from a woman younger than 30 in good health and CMV-seronegative.

This chain uses TRBV10-1 with TRBJ2-1; TRBD2 is a possible D gene (6 bases). Germline V CDR1 and CDR2: WNHNN, SYGVQD (reference sequence). This CDR3 spans 16 amino acids. Trimming stripped 8 bases from V and 1 base from J, with 18 bases between. This CDR3 reads CASGHHPGESYNEQFF. The CDR3 DNA reads as TGCGCCAGCGGGCACCATCCGGGGGAGTCCTACAATGAGCAGTTCTTC.

V is TRBV6-5 and J is TRBJ1-1; D is undetermined. The CDR3 has 14 residues. Trimming took off 4 bases at V and 0 bases at J, with 9 bases between the two ends. CDR1 MNHEY and CDR2 SVGAGI come from the germline V gene. The CDR3 region is CASSSEVMNTEAFF. The CDR3 region has the DNA TGTGCCAGCAGTTCAGAAGTCATGAACACTGAAGCTTTCTTT.

The CDR3 here is CASSELGGMNTGELFF. The CDR3 DNA follows: TGTGCCAGCAGTGAATTGGGCGGGATGAACACCGGGGAGCTGTTTTTT. This chain links TRBV6-1 with TRBJ2-2; D is perhaps TRBD2 (6 bases). The CDR3 totals 16 residues. The ends were cut back, 2 bases at V and 1 base at J, with 11 bases in the middle. Germline V gene data show CDR1 as MNHNS and CDR2 as SASEGT.

V is TRBV18 and J is TRBJ1-2, with 7 bases lining up with TRBD1. V lost 3 bases to trimming and J lost 6 bases; unmatched junction nucleotides: 7. The CDR3 runs 14 residues. Germline loops: CDR1 KGHSH, CDR2 LQKENI. The CDR3 DNA is TGTGCCAGCTCACCGGGACAGTCGTGGGATGGCTACACCTTC. This gives the protein CASSPGQSWDGYTF.

This clone was detected a few times. The rearrangement joins TRBV2 to TRBJ1-2, with 8 positions matching TRBD1. V trimming: 4 bases; J trimming: 4 bases; junction bases outside the gene matches: 8. Germline V gives CDR1 SNHLY, CDR2 FYNNEI. The CDR3 is 15 residues long. The CDR3, as DNA: TGTGCCAGCAGTGGGGACAGGAAGCCATTCTATGGCTACACCTTC. Its translation is CASSGDRKPFYGYTF.

The V gene is TRBV5-1, the J gene TRBJ2-7, with a tentative D call TRBD1 (6 bases). The V and J ends lost 4 bases and 6 bases respectively, with 17 bases between them. The CDR3 length is 14 residues. Per the germline V gene, CDR1 is SGHRS and CDR2 is YFSETQ. For the CDR3, the DNA is TGCGCCAGCAGCCCGTCCCGACAGGCGAGCGAGCAGTACTTC. This translates into CASSPSRQASEQYF.

The chain links TRBV15 to TRBJ1-1, with D possibly matching TRBD1 (6 bases). Germline CDR1 and CDR2: LNHNV and YYDKDF (reference sequence). V shed 1 base and J shed 0 bases, with 9 bases lying between them. CDR3 length: 15 residues. The CDR3 DNA reads as TGTGCCACCAGCAGAGGACAGGTCCTGAACACTGAAGCTTTCTTT. This gives the protein CATSRGQVLNTEAFF. The full variable domain, rest sourced from reference TRBV15 and TRBJ1-1, is DAMVIQNPRYQVTQFGKPVTLSCSQTLNHNVMYWYQQKSSQAPKLLFHYYDKDFNNEADTPDNFQSRRPNTSFCFLDIRSPGLGDTAMYLCATSRGQVLNTEAFFGQGTRLTVV.

The V call is TRBV27, the J call TRBJ1-2; 8 bases are shared with TRBD1. V was clipped by 6 bases and J by 2 bases; unmatched bases: 17. CDR1 and CDR2 from the germline V gene are MNHEY and SMNVEV (reference sequence). CDR3 length equals 18 residues. The CDR3 DNA reads as TGTGCCAGCAGGAGGCTAAGCCCGGACAGGGAATACAACTATGGCTACACCTTC. Its protein product is CASRRLSPDREYNYGYTF.

The chain carries TRBV15 and TRBJ2-1, with 13 bases identical to TRBD2. The ends lost 2 bases at V and 10 bases at J; junction bases unmatched: 17. CDR1 and CDR2 (germline): LNHNV, YYDKDF (reference sequence). There are 19 residues in the CDR3. In DNA form, the CDR3 reads TGTGCCACCAGCAGACCCAACAAGAGACCGGGACTAGCGGGACCCGAGCAGTTCTTC. It specifies CATSRPNKRPGLAGPEQFF.

The gene calls are TRBV21-1 and TRBJ2-5; the table's D call of TRBD1 was not tested on the DNA. TRBV21-1 is described as a pseudogene. CDR3 length equals 15 residues. DNA of the CDR3: TGTGCCAGCAGCTTTGGACAGCTCCAGCAAGAGACCCAGTACTTC. This sequence encodes CASSFGQLQQETQYF.

The V gene is TRBV7-2, the J gene TRBJ1-3, with D uncertain. Germline V lookup: CDR1 SGHTA, CDR2 FQGNSA. This CDR3 comprises 12 residues. Trimming shortened V by 5 bases and J by 4 bases, and 6 bases separated the two germline ends. Here the CDR3 reads CASSNEGNTIYF. CDR3 nucleotide sequence: TGTGCCAGCAGCAACGAGGGAAACACCATATATTTT.

The V gene is TRBV2, the J gene TRBJ2-7; 8 bases are shared with TRBD1. Trimming at V came to 6 bases and at J to 2 bases, leaving 3 bases not matched to a gene. Germline lookup yields CDR1 SNHLY and CDR2 FYNNEI. CDR3 length equals 13 residues. CDR3 in DNA: TGTGCCAGCAGGAGACAGGGGACCTACGAGCAGTACTTC. It specifies CASRRQGTYEQYF.

The V and J genes are TRBV5-6 and TRBJ2-2, with 10 bases aligning to TRBD1. Germline CDR1 reads SGHDT; CDR2 reads YYEEEE. There are 15 residues in the CDR3. The V and J ends lost 0 bases and 6 bases, in that order; junction bases with no gene match: 2. The CDR3 reads CASSLGDRGAGELFF. The CDR3, as DNA: TGTGCCAGCAGCTTGGGGGACAGGGGAGCCGGGGAGCTGTTTTTT.

The V and J genes are TRBV2 and TRBJ1-2; D call uncertain. V was pared by 3 bases and J by 7 bases, with 21 bases between. The germline CDR1 and CDR2 sequences are SNHLY and FYNNEI. This CDR3 region has 16 residues. The CDR3 spells CASSEEVVTPVFGYTF. The DNA for the CDR3 is TGTGCCAGCAGTGAGGAGGTAGTCACGCCGGTGTTTGGCTACACCTTC.

The J gene is TRBJ2-6, the V gene TRBV5-6; no firm D call. The V and J ends lost 3 bases and 2 bases respectively, with 3 bases between them. Germline CDR1 and CDR2: SGHDT and YYEEEE. CDR3 length: 13 amino acids. The CDR3 DNA follows: TGTGCCAGCAGCTCTCCTGGGGCCAACGTCCTGACTTTC. This codes for CASSSPGANVLTF.

This chain uses TRBV6-5 with TRBJ1-2; TRBD1 is a possible D gene (5 bases). V dropped 0 bases and J dropped 8 bases, with 16 bases sitting between them. Per the germline V gene, CDR1 is MNHEY and CDR2 is SVGAGI. This CDR3 region has 15 residues. CDR3 bases: TGTGCCAGCAGTTACTCGGGACTAGAGGGAGGCGGCTACACCTTC. This codes for CASSYSGLEGGGYTF.

The rearrangement joins TRBV5-1 to TRBJ1-6, with 11 bases aligning to TRBD1. V lost 2 bases and J lost 7; bases outside the gene matches: 5. This CDR3 comprises 16 residues. Germline V CDR1 and CDR2: SGHRS, YFSETQ. The CDR3, as DNA: TGCGCCAGCAGCTTTAAAGGACAGGGGGCGAATTCACCCCTCCACTTT. It translates to CASSFKGQGANSPLHF.

This clone came up a few times. The V call is TRBV7-2, the J call TRBJ2-7, with 9 bases aligning to TRBD1. The V gene's germline CDR1 is SGHTA and CDR2 FQGNSA. The CDR3 loop spans 14 amino acids. Trimming at V came to 5 bases and at J to 2 bases, leaving 4 bases not matched to a gene. This chain's CDR3 is CASSVGTGTYEQYF. In nucleotides, the CDR3 is TGTGCCAGCAGCGTGGGGACAGGGACCTACGAGCAGTACTTC.

V usage is TRBV7-9 and J usage is TRBJ1-1; a possible D gene is TRBD1 (6 bases). The CDR3 contains 13 residues. Trimming took off 3 bases at V and 4 bases at J, with 9 bases between the two ends. CDR1 SEHNR and CDR2 FQNEAQ come from the germline V gene (reference sequence). The CDR3 is CASSFDRITEAFF. DNA of the CDR3: TGTGCCAGCAGCTTCGACAGGATCACTGAAGCTTTCTTT.

The V call is TRBV11-2, the J call TRBJ1-5; TRBD1 might be the D (5 bases). The CDR3 covers 14 residues. Trimming pared 5 bases from V and 3 bases from J, leaving 11 bases between. Germline V CDR1 and CDR2: SGHAT, FQNNGV. The CDR3 reads CASSPTEPNQPQHF. The CDR3 DNA reads as TGTGCCAGCAGCCCGACAGAACCCAATCAGCCCCAGCATTTT.

The J gene is TRBJ2-7, the V gene TRBV14, with D perhaps matching TRBD2 (7 bases). The germline V gene has CDR1 SGHDN and CDR2 FVKESK. The V and J ends lost 4 bases and 5 bases respectively, with 21 bases between them. The CDR3 runs 16 residues. CDR3 nucleotides: TGTGCCAGCAGCCCCCTAGGGGGGGGAGGAAGGGACGAGCAGTACTTC. This encodes CASSPLGGGGRDEQYF.

This chain uses TRBV6-1 with TRBJ2-7, with D possibly being TRBD2 (5 bases). CDR1 is MNHNS, CDR2 SASEGT, per germline. The CDR3 totals 15 residues. Trimming removed 6 bases from V and 2 bases from J, with 17 bases in between. The CDR3 loop reads CASSFILEGPYEQYF. The CDR3, as DNA: TGTGCCAGCAGCTTCATCCTAGAGGGTCCCTACGAGCAGTACTTC.

This clone was seen just once. The rearrangement links TRBV10-3 to TRBJ2-2; 7 bases match TRBD1. This CDR3 is 15 amino acids long. V gave up 10 bases and J gave up 4 bases; unmatched junction bases: 12. Germline V gene sequence: CDR1 ENHRY, CDR2 SYGVKD. CDR3 coding DNA: TGTGCCACAGCAGGACAGGTTAATTTCACCGGGGAGCTGTTTTTT. Its protein product is CATAGQVNFTGELFF.

V gene TRBV23-1 combines with J gene TRBJ1-5, with 8 bases that match TRBD1. Being an ORF, TRBV23-1 has a function that is uncertain. This CDR3 spans 15 amino acids. V was clipped by 4 bases and J by 4 bases; unmatched bases: 6. In DNA, the CDR3 is TGCGCCAGCAGTCCGCGAGGACAGGGTAATCAGCCCCAGCATTTT. It yields the protein CASSPRGQGNQPQHF.

This chain connects TRBV13 to TRBJ2-5; 11 bases map to TRBD2. The CDR3 contains 14 residues. V lost 5 bases and J lost 5; bases outside the gene matches: 4. Germline CDR1 is PRHDT and CDR2 is FYEKMQ (reference sequence). The CDR3, as DNA: TGTGCCAGCAGCCCCGGGACTAGCGGCGAGACCCAGTACTTC. This codes for CASSPGTSGETQYF.

V and J are TRBV29-1 and TRBJ1-1, with 9 bases aligning to TRBD1. Losses at the gene ends were 8 bases for V and 0 bases for J; bases not matched to a gene: 4. Germline CDR1 and CDR2: SQVTM and ANQGSEA. The CDR3 extends over 13 amino acids. The CDR3 reads CSLGQGLNTEAFF. The CDR3 nucleotides are TGCAGCTTGGGACAGGGACTGAACACTGAAGCTTTCTTT.

The chain carries TRBV5-1 and TRBJ2-1, with 11 bases fitting TRBD2. There are 18 residues in the CDR3. V lost 0 bases to trimming and J lost 0 bases; unmatched junction nucleotides: 5. CDR1 is SGHRS and CDR2 is YFSETQ in the germline V gene. CDR3 residues: CASSLEYLAGGSYNEQFF. The CDR3 DNA is TGCGCCAGCAGCTTGGAATACCTAGCGGGGGGCTCCTACAATGAGCAGTTCTTC. Full variable domain (remainder filled in from reference TRBV5-1 and TRBJ2-1): KAGVTQTPRYLIKTRGQQVTLSCSPISGHRSVSWYQQTPGQGLQFLFEYFSETQRNKGNFPGRFSGRQFSNSRSEMNVSTLELGDSALYLCASSLEYLAGGSYNEQFFGPGTRLTVL.

The chain employs TRBV15 and TRBJ1-1, with 7 bases that match TRBD1. Per germline, CDR1 LNHNV and CDR2 YYDKDF (reference sequence). The CDR3 runs to 13 residues. The J segment lost 5 bases and the V segment lost 7 bases, leaving 7 bases of the junction unmatched. The CDR3 DNA follows: TGTGCCACCACCCAACAACAGGGGACTGAAGCTTTCTTT. This gives the protein CATTQQQGTEAFF.

The chain links TRBV9 to TRBJ1-6; D is unresolved. The V gene lost 0 bases and the J gene lost 6 bases, with 10 bases spanning the gap. CDR1 is SGDLS and CDR2 is YYNGEE in the germline V gene. CDR3 length: 15 amino acids. This chain's CDR3 is CASSVDDGGNSPLHF. In DNA form, the CDR3 reads TGTGCCAGCAGCGTAGATGACGGAGGTAATTCACCCCTCCACTTT.

The genes are TRBV27 and TRBJ1-1, with TRBD1 identical over 7 bases. Germline lookup yields CDR1 MNHEY and CDR2 SMNVEV (reference sequence). The V segment lost 7 bases and the J segment 5 bases; nucleotides outside the gene matches: 19. CDR3 length equals 17 residues. DNA of the CDR3: TGTGCCAGCACCCGACGGGGATTAAGGGGGCTAAGGACTGAAGCTTTCTTT. Encoded protein: CASTRRGLRGLRTEAFF.